This T cell receptor beta chain was recovered during a study of siplizumab effects on memory and regulatory T cells. V gave up 5 bases and J gave up 2 bases, with 13 bases separating them. This CDR3 region has 15 residues. CDR1 LNHDA and CDR2 SQIVND come from the germline V gene (reference sequence). TCR templates, around 98,000 per sample, were assayed. Some clones are missing from TCRdb's copy, which holds only in-frame ones; the method was immunoSEQ multiplex PCR. The sample shows roughly 120,000 clones, roughly 92% of them seen only once. The chain employs TRBV19 and TRBJ2-1; D remains ambiguous. The receptor's source is a human donor in good health. Source material: CD4+ T cells sorted from blood. The CDR3 region has the DNA TGTGCCAGTAGTGTTCTCCTGCGCGCCTACAATGAGCAGTTCTTC. The encoded protein is CASSVLLRAYNEQFF.